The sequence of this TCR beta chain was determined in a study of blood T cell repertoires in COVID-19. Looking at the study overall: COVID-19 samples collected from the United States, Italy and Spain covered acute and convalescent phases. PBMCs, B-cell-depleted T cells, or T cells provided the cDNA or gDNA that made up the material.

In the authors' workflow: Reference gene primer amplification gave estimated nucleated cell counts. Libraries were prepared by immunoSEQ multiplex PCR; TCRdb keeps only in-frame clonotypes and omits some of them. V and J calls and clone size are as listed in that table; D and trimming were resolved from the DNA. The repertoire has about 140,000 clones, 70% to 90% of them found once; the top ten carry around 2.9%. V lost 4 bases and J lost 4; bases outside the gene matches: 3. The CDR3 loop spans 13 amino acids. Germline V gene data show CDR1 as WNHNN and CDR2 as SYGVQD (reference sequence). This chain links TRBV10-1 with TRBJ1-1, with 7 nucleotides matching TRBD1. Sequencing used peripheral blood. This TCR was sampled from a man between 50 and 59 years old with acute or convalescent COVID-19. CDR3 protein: CASSVAGGTEAFF. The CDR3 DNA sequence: TGCGCCAGCAGTGTGGCAGGGGGCACTGAAGCTTTCTTT.